The TCR beta chain described here comes from a study of shared clonotypes between healthy human individuals. General study findings and limits: Across four donors, naive CD4 shared around 5.3%, naive CD8 more than 3%, memory CD4 roughly 2.4%, memory CD8 0.35% to 0.5%. Non-shared clonotypes displayed generation probabilities falling below those of clonotypes present in all four donors.

Regarding this clone: Its matching antigen is unknown.

The germline V gene encodes CDR1 SGHNT and CDR2 YENEEA. This CDR3 is built from 14 residues. Between the trimmed V and J ends, which lost 5 bases and 5 bases, there was a span of 12 bases. The DNA input per sorted-subset replicate PCR was roughly 0.2 ug, corresponding to 25,000 to 30,000 T cell genomes. The data were produced by immunoSEQ multiplex PCR, yet TCRdb's version contains in-frame clones alone and is incomplete. This sample has around 2.5 million clones, with roughly 93% found just once. The TCR comes from a man aged 18-30 years in good health. Some clones in this sample may be carry-over from other donors' samples. V usage is TRBV11-3 and J usage is TRBJ2-2; perhaps TRBD1 as D (5 bases). Sequenced input: naive CD4+ T cells from PBMCs. Subset: CD45RA+ positively selected. The CDR3 loop is CASSRRSGTGELFF. As DNA, the CDR3 is TGTGCCAGCAGCCGGAGATCAGGGACCGGGGAGCTGTTTTTT.